The 18 T cell receptor beta chains below all came from one sample that was sequenced in a study of T-cell reconstitution after alpha-beta-depleted transplantation in children. For TCRbeta, the library was prepared with unique molecular identifiers. TCRdb reanalysed the PCR reads using MiXCR and keeps one entry per CDR3 protein. Of about 280,000 distinct CDR3 sequences listed, roughly 10% are singletons. Sequences were derived from peripheral blood, sampled 180 days after TCRalphabeta/CD19-depleted stem cell transplant. These receptors originate from a male patient aged 2-15 years who had a stem cell transplant for chronic granulomatous disease, so the T cells may come from the graft donor.

This clonotype has just a few counts. The chain links TRBV15 to TRBJ2-2; maybe TRBD2 (6 bases). Trimming stripped 0 bases from V and 4 bases from J, with 15 bases between. The CDR3 consists of 17 residues. Germline values: CDR1 LNHNV, CDR2 YYDKDF (reference sequence). CDR3 in DNA: TGTGCCACCAGCAGAGATTGGGGGGAGCTAAGCACCGGGGAGCTGTTTTTT. The encoded protein is CATSRDWGELSTGELFF.

This clonotype has at least ten counts. In DNA form, the CDR3 reads TGTGCCAGCAGTGTAGCGGGGGCGAGCTCCTACAATGAGCAGTTCTTC. Translation gives CASSVAGASSYNEQFF. The genes are TRBV27 and TRBJ2-1, with 9 bases aligning to TRBD2. The CDR3 contains 16 residues. V dropped 5 bases and J dropped 0; count of bases not matched to a gene: 5. Germline V gene data show CDR1 as MNHEY and CDR2 as SMNVEV (reference sequence).

On this clonotype itself: A much larger clone is a single base away; this may be a read error. The chain has TRBV7-6 and TRBJ2-3; 8 positions agree with TRBD2. The CDR3 spans 15 residues. CDR1 SGHVS and CDR2 FNYEAQ come from the germline V gene. J lost 2 bases, V lost 2 bases, and 3 bases had no gene match. The CDR3: CASSLRSGATDTQYF. The CDR3 region has the DNA TGTGCCAGCAGCTTACGTAGCGGGGCCACAGATACGCAGTATTTT.

The genes are TRBV7-8 and TRBJ2-1, with TRBD2 identical over 9 bases. After removal of 0 bases from V and 1 base from J, the junction contained 4 bases not matched to a gene. From germline, CDR1 is SGHVS and CDR2 FQNEAQ. The CDR3 spans 17 residues. CDR3 DNA sequence: TGTGCCAGCAGCTTAGCGCAAGCGGGAGGTTCCTACAATGAGCAGTTCTTC. The encoded protein is CASSLAQAGGSYNEQFF.

A few counts support this clonotype. This chain uses TRBV18 with TRBJ2-7, with 11 bases fitting TRBD2. Germline loops: CDR1 KGHSH, CDR2 LQKENI. V dropped 3 bases and J dropped 2; count of bases not matched to a gene: 6. The CDR3 loop spans 16 amino acids. The CDR3 coding sequence is TGTGCCAGCTCACCTCCGTCTAGCGGGAGGACCTACGAGCAGTACTTC. It translates to CASSPPSSGRTYEQYF.

This clonotype was found many times. The chain carries TRBV20-1 and TRBJ2-3, with TRBD1 matching over 8 bases. V lost 7 bases, J lost 5 bases, and 11 bases stayed unmatched. Germline V gene data show CDR1 as DFQATT and CDR2 as SNEGSKA (reference sequence). The CDR3 is made up of 14 amino acids. The CDR3 is CSVKPGQAKDTQYF. In DNA form, the CDR3 reads TGCAGTGTGAAACCGGGACAGGCGAAAGATACGCAGTATTTT.

This clonotype was recorded a few times. The rearrangement links TRBV30 to TRBJ2-7; D is perhaps TRBD2 (6 bases). The germline gives CDR1 GTSNPN, CDR2 SVGIG (reference sequence). The CDR3 totals 14 residues. The V end was cut by 0 bases, the J end by 3 bases, with 12 bases between. CDR3 residues: CAWSVGSFNYEQYF. DNA for the CDR3: TGTGCCTGGAGTGTCGGGAGTTTTAACTACGAGCAGTACTTC.

This clonotype has a single count. V usage is TRBV3-1 and J usage is TRBJ2-1; perhaps D is TRBD1 or TRBD2 (6 bases each). This CDR3 is built from 16 residues. Germline V gene lookup returns CDR1 LGHDT and CDR2 YNNKEL (reference sequence). Trimming took 10 bases from V and 8 from J, leaving 27 bases between them. CDR3 nucleotides: TGTGCCACCTCCAAACAGGGCCGGGAGCCTAAAGATGAGCAGTTCTTC. This gives the protein CATSKQGREPKDEQFF.

This clonotype was detected ten times or more. The rearrangement joins TRBV7-9 to TRBJ2-3; the D is unclear. The CDR3 length is 14 residues. Trimming shortened V by 5 bases and J by 1 base, and 10 bases separated the two germline ends. Per the germline V gene, CDR1 is SEHNR and CDR2 is FQNEAQ (reference sequence). The CDR3 loop is CASSPRKGTDTQYF. As DNA, the CDR3 is TGTGCCAGCAGCCCCCGGAAGGGCACAGATACGCAGTATTTT.

This clonotype showed up many times. The chain employs TRBV7-2 and TRBJ2-3, with 7 bases that match TRBD1. The V segment lost 5 bases and the J segment 7 bases; nucleotides outside the gene matches: 12. The CDR3 is made up of 15 amino acids. Germline loops: CDR1 SGHTA, CDR2 FQGNSA. CDR3 protein: CASSDDRAPRYTQYF. The CDR3 DNA is TGTGCCAGCAGCGACGACAGGGCCCCACGATATACGCAGTATTTT. The variable domain in full, with the rest retrieved from reference TRBV7-2 and TRBJ2-3, is GAGVSQSPSNKVTEKGKDVELRCDPISGHTALYWYRQSLGQGLEFLIYFQGNSAPDKSGLPSDRFSAERTGGSVSTLTIQRTQQEDSAVYLCASSDDRAPRYTQYFGPGTRLTVL.

This clonotype was detected only a few times. V gene TRBV6-1 combines with J gene TRBJ2-1; D unresolved. Germline loops: CDR1 MNHNS, CDR2 SASEGT. The germline V and J ends were trimmed by 8 bases and 0 bases, with 8 bases remaining between them. The CDR3 spans 13 residues. The chain's CDR3 is CASFMDSYNEQFF. CDR3 nucleotides: TGTGCCAGCTTTATGGACTCCTACAATGAGCAGTTCTTC.

This clonotype was recorded many times. The gene calls are TRBV7-2 and TRBJ2-5, with TRBD1 identical over 7 bases. The germline V gene encodes CDR1 SGHTA and CDR2 FQGNSA. The CDR3 has 17 amino acids. Trimming took 0 bases from V and 2 from J; bases not matched to a gene: 9. DNA for the CDR3: TGTGCCAGCAGCTTAGCACCCGACAGGGTGGGACAAGAGACCCAGTACTTC. It yields the protein CASSLAPDRVGQETQYF.

This clonotype was recorded at least ten times. The V gene is TRBV25-1, the J gene TRBJ1-4; perhaps TRBD1 as D (5 bases). This CDR3 region has 15 residues. V was pared by 2 bases and J by 1 base, with 8 bases between. Germline CDR1 reads MGHDK; CDR2 reads SYGVNS. CDR3 sequence: CASSENQGTNEKLFF. The CDR3 DNA is TGTGCCAGCAGTGAAAACCAGGGAACTAATGAAAAACTGTTTTTT.

This clonotype was found many times. The V gene is TRBV4-3, the J gene TRBJ1-2, with D unclear. The CDR3 has 15 residues. The germline V and J ends were trimmed by 1 base and 4 bases, with 13 bases remaining between them. The V gene's germline CDR1 is LGHNA and CDR2 YSLEER. CDR3 protein: CASSQVGLEGYGYTF. In DNA form, the CDR3 reads TGCGCCAGCAGCCAAGTAGGACTGGAGGGCTATGGCTACACCTTC.

There are many counts of this clonotype. The gene calls are TRBV12-3 or TRBV12-4 and TRBJ2-5; TRBD1 or TRBD2 may be the D gene (5 bases each). Trimming took 3 bases from V and 6 from J, leaving 11 bases between them. This CDR3 comprises 13 residues. The CDR3 DNA follows: TGTGCCAGCAGTTTGATTTTGGGACAGACCCAGTACTTC. It translates to CASSLILGQTQYF.

This clonotype has at least ten counts. The chain is built from TRBV20-1 and TRBJ1-3; D uncertain. Per the germline V gene, CDR1 is DFQATT and CDR2 is SNEGSKA (reference sequence). V was cut by 0 bases and J by 2 bases, with 8 bases left in between. The CDR3 has 14 residues. CDR3 sequence (DNA): TGCAGTGCTAGAGACGGGAGGGCTGGAAACACCATATATTTT. Its translation is CSARDGRAGNTIYF.

CDR3 amino acids: CASSLTGGATDTQYF. The CDR3 DNA follows: TGTGCCAGCAGCTTAACCGGGGGGGCGACCGATACGCAGTATTTT. This rearrangement joins TRBV7-9 to TRBJ2-3; 8 bases line up with TRBD2. Germline values: CDR1 SEHNR, CDR2 FQNEAQ (reference sequence). This CDR3 is built from 15 residues. With V trimmed by 2 bases and J by 6 bases, 7 bases remained unmatched. The full variable domain, with the rest looked up from reference TRBV7-9 and TRBJ2-3, is DTGVSQNPRHKITKRGQNVTFRCDPISEHNRLYWYRQTLGQGPEFLTYFQNEAQLEKSRLLSDRFSAERPKGSFSTLEIQRTEQGDSAMYLCASSLTGGATDTQYFGPGTRLTVL.

This clonotype was counted at least ten times. The chain couples TRBV15 to TRBJ2-1, with 10 bases that match TRBD2. CDR1 LNHNV and CDR2 YYDKDF come from the germline V gene (reference sequence). Losses at the gene ends were 0 bases for V and 8 bases for J; bases not matched to a gene: 10. The CDR3 runs 17 residues. CDR3: CATSRDVPAGGPDEQFF. CDR3 nucleotides: TGTGCCACCAGCAGAGATGTTCCAGCGGGAGGGCCGGATGAGCAGTTCTTC. Supplemented by reference TRBV15 and TRBJ2-1, the full variable domain reads DAMVIQNPRYQVTQFGKPVTLSCSQTLNHNVMYWYQQKSSQAPKLLFHYYDKDFNNEADTPDNFQSRRPNTSFCFLDIRSPGLGDTAMYLCATSRDVPAGGPDEQFFGPGTRLTVL.